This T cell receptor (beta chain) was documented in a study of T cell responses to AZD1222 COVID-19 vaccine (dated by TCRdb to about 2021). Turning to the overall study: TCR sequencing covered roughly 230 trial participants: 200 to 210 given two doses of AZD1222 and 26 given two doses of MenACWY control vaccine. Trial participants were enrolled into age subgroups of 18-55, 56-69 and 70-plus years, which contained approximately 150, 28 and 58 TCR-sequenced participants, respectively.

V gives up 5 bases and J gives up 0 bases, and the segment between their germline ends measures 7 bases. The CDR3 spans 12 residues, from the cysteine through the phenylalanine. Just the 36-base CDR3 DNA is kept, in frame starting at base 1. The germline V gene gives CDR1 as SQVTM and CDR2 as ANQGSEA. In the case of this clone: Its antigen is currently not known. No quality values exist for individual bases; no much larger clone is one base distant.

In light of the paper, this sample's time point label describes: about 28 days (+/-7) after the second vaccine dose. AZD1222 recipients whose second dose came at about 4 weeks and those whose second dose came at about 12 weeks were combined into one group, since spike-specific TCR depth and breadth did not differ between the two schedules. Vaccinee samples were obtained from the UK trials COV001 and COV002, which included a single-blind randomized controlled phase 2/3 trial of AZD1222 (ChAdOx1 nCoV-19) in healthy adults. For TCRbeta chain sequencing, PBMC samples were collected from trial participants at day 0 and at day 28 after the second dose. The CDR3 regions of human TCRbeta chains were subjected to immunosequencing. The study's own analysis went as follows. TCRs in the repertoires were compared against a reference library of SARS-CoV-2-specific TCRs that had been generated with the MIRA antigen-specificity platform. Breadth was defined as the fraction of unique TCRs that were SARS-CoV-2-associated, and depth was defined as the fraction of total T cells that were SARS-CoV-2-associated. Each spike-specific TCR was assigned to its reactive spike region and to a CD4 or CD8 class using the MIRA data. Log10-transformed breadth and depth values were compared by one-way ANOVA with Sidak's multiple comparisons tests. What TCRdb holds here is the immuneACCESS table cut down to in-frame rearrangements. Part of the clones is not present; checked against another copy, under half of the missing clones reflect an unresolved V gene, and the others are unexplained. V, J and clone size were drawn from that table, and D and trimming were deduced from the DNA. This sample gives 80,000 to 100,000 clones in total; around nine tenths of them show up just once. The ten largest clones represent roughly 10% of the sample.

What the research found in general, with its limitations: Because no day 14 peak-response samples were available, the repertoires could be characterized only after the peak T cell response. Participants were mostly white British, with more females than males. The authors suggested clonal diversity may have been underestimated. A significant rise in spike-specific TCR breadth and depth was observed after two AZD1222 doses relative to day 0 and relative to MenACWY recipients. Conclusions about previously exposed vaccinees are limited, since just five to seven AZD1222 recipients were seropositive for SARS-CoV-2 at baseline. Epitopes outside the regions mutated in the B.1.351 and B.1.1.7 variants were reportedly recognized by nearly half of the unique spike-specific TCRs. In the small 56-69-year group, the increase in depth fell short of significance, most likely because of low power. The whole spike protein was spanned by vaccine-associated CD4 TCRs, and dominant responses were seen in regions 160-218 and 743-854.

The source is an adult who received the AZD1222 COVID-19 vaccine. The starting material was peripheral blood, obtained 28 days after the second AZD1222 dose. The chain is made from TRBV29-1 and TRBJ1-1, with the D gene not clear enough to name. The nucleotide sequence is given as TGCAGCGTTTCTCAGATGAACACTGAAGCTTTCTTT. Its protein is CSVSQMNTEAFF. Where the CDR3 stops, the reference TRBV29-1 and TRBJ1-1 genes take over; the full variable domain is SAVISQKPSRDICQRGTSLTIQCQVDSQVTMMFWYRQQPGQSLTLIATANQGSEATYESGFVIDKFPISRPNLTFSTLTVSNMSPEDSSIYLCSVSQMNTEAFFGQGTRLTVV.